This TCR beta chain was identified in a study of blood T cell repertoires in COVID-19. As originally analysed: Reference gene primer amplification in the assay estimated nucleated cell counts. Repertoires were generated with immunoSEQ multiplex PCR, while TCRdb's copy carries only in-frame clones and drops some. The V and J calls and clone size are taken from that table; D and trimming were inferred from the DNA. Of about 27,000 clones in the sample, roughly 82% were seen once. Trimming shortened V by 3 bases and J by 0 bases, and 7 bases separated the two germline ends. CDR3 length: 15 residues. Germline V CDR1 and CDR2: SGHRS, YFSETQ.

V usage is TRBV5-1 and J usage is TRBJ2-6, with TRBD1 as a possible D gene (5 bases). Sequenced: peripheral blood. This receptor was obtained from an elderly man with active or convalescent COVID-19. The CDR3, as DNA: TGCGCCAGCAGCTCCCAGGGCTCTGGGGCCAACGTCCTGACTTTC. As protein: CASSSQGSGANVLTF.